A selection of T cell receptor beta chains follows, all from one sample in a study of cytomegalovirus exposure and HLA in healthy donors. This table comes from immunoSEQ multiplex PCR, and its TCRdb copy is limited to in-frame clones, with some not included. This table has 150,000 to 170,000 clones, more than 75% appearing once. Source material: PBMCs. Receptor source: a man aged 30 to 45 in good health and CMV-seropositive. The CDR3 runs from the conserved cysteine through the conserved F or W. Fields, in order: V gene, J gene, CDR3 length, clone size, D gene, CDR3 protein, CDR3 DNA. The D gene is left open where the match is weak. Part of the rows lack a size; the others show once, few, many or a class for expanded clones.

v_gene: TRBV23-1
j_gene: TRBJ2-7
len: 18
abundance: NA
d_gene: TRBD2
CDR3aa: CASSHLRTSGNPDYEQYF
CDR3nt: TGCGCCAGCAGTCATTTGAGGACTAGCGGGAACCCAGACTACGAGCAGTACTTC

v_gene: TRBV28
j_gene: TRBJ2-3
len: 16
abundance: NA
d_gene: NA
CDR3aa: CASSLWGAGSLDTQYF
CDR3nt: TGTGCCAGCAGTTTATGGGGGGCAGGGAGCTTAGATACGCAGTATTTT

v_gene: TRBV7-7
j_gene: TRBJ2-3
len: 15
abundance: NA
d_gene: TRBD2
CDR3aa: CASSLAPSGRDTQYF
CDR3nt: TGTGCTAGCAGCTTAGCGCCTAGCGGGAGAGATACGCAGTATTTT

v_gene: TRBV7-3
j_gene: TRBJ2-7
len: 16
abundance: NA
d_gene: TRBD2
CDR3aa: CASSPKGGSGSYEQYF
CDR3nt: TGTGCCAGCAGCCCAAAAGGGGGTAGCGGGAGCTACGAGCAGTACTTC

v_gene: TRBV28
j_gene: TRBJ1-5
len: 16
abundance: NA
d_gene: NA
CDR3aa: CASSRALTGMNQPQHF
CDR3nt: TGTGCCAGCAGCCGCGCCCTAACAGGGATGAATCAGCCCCAGCATTTT

v_gene: TRBV19
j_gene: TRBJ2-7
len: 17
abundance: NA
d_gene: TRBD2
CDR3aa: CASSITLAGEMWYEQYF
CDR3nt: TGTGCCAGTAGTATAACGCTAGCGGGAGAAATGTGGTACGAGCAGTACTTC

v_gene: TRBV18
j_gene: TRBJ1-3
len: 16
abundance: NA
d_gene: TRBD1
CDR3aa: CASSQGQPSSGNTIYF
CDR3nt: TGTGCCAGCTCACAGGGACAGCCAAGCTCTGGAAACACCATATATTTT

v_gene: TRBV6-5
j_gene: TRBJ2-7
len: 16
abundance: NA
d_gene: NA
CDR3aa: CASSYRNSLLQSEQYF
CDR3nt: TGTGCCAGCAGTTACCGCAATAGTCTCTTGCAGAGCGAGCAGTACTTC

v_gene: TRBV6-5
j_gene: TRBJ1-1
len: 16
abundance: once
d_gene: NA
CDR3aa: CASSYSRQEPNTEAFF
CDR3nt: TGTGCCAGCAGTTACTCGAGACAGGAGCCGAACACTGAAGCTTTCTTT

v_gene: TRBV30
j_gene: TRBJ1-6
len: 14
abundance: NA
d_gene: TRBD1
CDR3aa: CAWSSGTVASPLHF
CDR3nt: TGTGCCTGGAGTTCCGGGACAGTGGCTTCACCCCTCCACTTT

v_gene: TRBV11-2
j_gene: TRBJ2-7
len: 17
abundance: NA
d_gene: TRBD1
CDR3aa: CASSPRGRLSHSYEQYF
CDR3nt: TGTGCCAGCAGCCCCAGGGGGCGGCTGTCTCACTCCTACGAGCAGTACTTC

v_gene: TRBV6-5
j_gene: TRBJ1-1
len: 13
abundance: NA
d_gene: NA
CDR3aa: CASSYGTNTEAFF
CDR3nt: TGTGCCAGCAGTTACGGCACGAACACTGAAGCTTTCTTT

v_gene: TRBV7-9
j_gene: TRBJ1-1
len: 15
abundance: NA
d_gene: NA
CDR3aa: CASSPEERQNTEAFF
CDR3nt: TGTGCCAGCAGCCCAGAAGAGAGACAGAACACTGAAGCTTTCTTT

v_gene: TRBV7-9
j_gene: TRBJ2-3
len: 14
abundance: NA
d_gene: TRBD1
CDR3aa: CASSPDRGTDTQYF
CDR3nt: TGTGCCAGCAGCCCAGACAGGGGGACAGATACGCAGTATTTT

v_gene: TRBV6-1
j_gene: TRBJ2-3
len: 15
abundance: NA
d_gene: TRBD2
CDR3aa: CASSPTSGGTDTQYF
CDR3nt: TGTGCCAGCAGCCCTACTAGCGGGGGCACAGATACGCAGTATTTT

v_gene: TRBV27
j_gene: TRBJ1-2
len: 13
abundance: NA
d_gene: TRBD1
CDR3aa: CASSPTGVGGYTF
CDR3nt: TGTGCCAGCAGTCCGACAGGGGTAGGTGGCTACACCTTC

v_gene: TRBV28
j_gene: TRBJ2-7
len: 18
abundance: NA
d_gene: NA
CDR3aa: CASSLHPLPPAEGCEQYF
CDR3nt: TGTGCCAGCAGTTTACACCCTCTCCCCCCAGCGGAGGGTTGCGAGCAGTACTTC

v_gene: TRBV30
j_gene: TRBJ2-2
len: 13
abundance: NA
d_gene: NA
CDR3aa: CAWWGVRTGELFF
CDR3nt: TGTGCCTGGTGGGGGGTAAGGACCGGGGAGCTGTTTTTT

v_gene: TRBV11-2
j_gene: TRBJ1-1
len: 15
abundance: NA
d_gene: NA
CDR3aa: CASSLDRPENTEAFF
CDR3nt: TGTGCCAGCAGCTTAGACCGCCCAGAGAACACTGAAGCTTTCTTT

v_gene: TRBV6-1
j_gene: TRBJ2-4
len: 11
abundance: NA
d_gene: NA
CDR3aa: CASSEQNIQYF
CDR3nt: TGTGCCAGCAGTGAACAGAACATTCAGTACTTC

v_gene: TRBV7-9
j_gene: TRBJ1-1
len: 14
abundance: NA
d_gene: TRBD1
CDR3aa: CASRTDRGHTEAFF
CDR3nt: TGTGCCAGCAGAACGGACAGGGGGCACACTGAAGCTTTCTTT

v_gene: TRBV4-1
j_gene: TRBJ2-1
len: 16
abundance: NA
d_gene: NA
CDR3aa: CASSQLGQGSYNEQFF
CDR3nt: TGCGCCAGCAGCCAGTTGGGTCAGGGCTCCTACAATGAGCAGTTCTTC

v_gene: TRBV11-1
j_gene: TRBJ2-1
len: 15
abundance: NA
d_gene: NA
CDR3aa: CASSKQGSSYHEQFF
CDR3nt: TGTGCCAGCAGCAAACAGGGTTCGTCCTATCATGAGCAGTTCTTC

v_gene: TRBV5-1
j_gene: TRBJ1-5
len: 15
abundance: NA
d_gene: TRBD1
CDR3aa: CASSPTGAENQPQHF
CDR3nt: TGCGCCAGCAGCCCGACAGGGGCAGAAAATCAGCCCCAGCATTTT

v_gene: TRBV7-3
j_gene: TRBJ1-1
len: 13
abundance: NA
d_gene: NA
CDR3aa: CASSLRGNTEAFF
CDR3nt: TGTGCCAGCAGCTTAAGAGGGAACACTGAAGCTTTCTTT

v_gene: TRBV18
j_gene: TRBJ2-1
len: 11
abundance: NA
d_gene: TRBD1
CDR3aa: CANNRGFEQFF
CDR3nt: TGTGCCAACAACAGGGGTTTTGAGCAGTTCTTC

v_gene: TRBV9
j_gene: TRBJ2-7
len: 15
abundance: NA
d_gene: TRBD1
CDR3aa: CASSPEGQTAYEQYF
CDR3nt: TGTGCCAGCAGCCCCGAGGGACAGACAGCCTACGAGCAGTACTTC

v_gene: TRBV28
j_gene: TRBJ2-3
len: 15
abundance: NA
d_gene: NA
CDR3aa: CASSLRDKLTDTQYF
CDR3nt: TGTGCCAGCAGCCTCAGGGACAAACTCACAGATACGCAGTATTTT

v_gene: TRBV11-2
j_gene: TRBJ2-5
len: 16
abundance: few
d_gene: NA
CDR3aa: CASSLAGGRTQETQYF
CDR3nt: TGTGCCAGCAGCTTGGCCGGCGGCAGGACTCAAGAGACCCAGTACTTC

v_gene: TRBV6-1
j_gene: TRBJ1-2
len: 12
abundance: NA
d_gene: NA
CDR3aa: CAGSEGGDGYTF
CDR3nt: TGTGCCGGCAGTGAAGGAGGAGATGGCTACACCTTC

v_gene: TRBV27
j_gene: TRBJ1-1
len: 15
abundance: NA
d_gene: TRBD1
CDR3aa: CASSLTTGMNTEAFF
CDR3nt: TGTGCCAGCAGTTTGACGACAGGGATGAACACTGAAGCTTTCTTT

v_gene: TRBV18
j_gene: TRBJ2-3
len: 17
abundance: once
d_gene: NA
CDR3aa: CASSPPKPSAGPDTQYF
CDR3nt: TGTGCCAGCTCACCTCCAAAGCCAAGTGCGGGGCCAGATACGCAGTATTTT

v_gene: TRBV5-4
j_gene: TRBJ2-7
len: 17
abundance: NA
d_gene: NA
CDR3aa: CASSLGGPTQIPSEQYF
CDR3nt: TGTGCCAGCAGCTTGGGGGGGCCGACTCAGATACCATCTGAGCAGTACTTC